These T cell receptor beta chains were read from a single sample in a study of blood T cell repertoires in COVID-19. Sequencing used immunoSEQ multiplex PCR; TCRdb keeps in-frame clones, though not all of them. The sample includes approximately 200,000 clones, about 81% of them seen just once. Input material: peripheral blood. The source is a woman aged 80 or over with COVID-19, enrolled during active disease. Each CDR3 is given with its conserved first and last residue. A D gene is named only where the DNA matches it firmly. Size values are once, few and many counts, or a class for expanded clones, and some rows have none.

>TRBV30|TRBD2|TRBJ2-2|-
TGTGCCTGGAGTGGCCGACTAAGCGGGGGGACCGGGGAGCTGTTTTTT
CAWSGRLSGGTGELFF
>TRBV2|-|TRBJ1-4|-
TGTGCCAGCAGTCAGTTATTATGGACTAATGAAAAACTGTTTTTT
CASSQLLWTNEKLFF
>TRBV2|TRBD2|TRBJ2-2|-
TGTGCCAGCAACCGGGGACTAGCGGGAGGGCCGGGCACCGGGGAGCTGTTTTTT
CASNRGLAGGPGTGELFF
>TRBV4-1|-|TRBJ2-7|-
TGCGCCAGCAGCCAGAGTCAAGGGGGCGAGCAGTACTTC
CASSQSQGGEQYF
>TRBV7-8|-|TRBJ1-4|-
TGTGCCAGCAGCTTAGACGGGTCGGCCTCAACTAATGAAAAACTGTTTTTT
CASSLDGSASTNEKLFF
>TRBV20-1|-|TRBJ2-1|-
TGCAGTGCTAGTCAGGTGCTGGACAATGAGCAGTTCTTC
CSASQVLDNEQFF
>TRBV18|-|TRBJ1-1|few
TGTGCCAGCTCACCGGAGGGATGGGGCACTGAAGCTTTCTTT
CASSPEGWGTEAFF
>TRBV29-1|-|TRBJ2-7|-
TGCAGCGTTGGTACAGGTTCCCTGACTTCCTACGAGCAGTACTTC
CSVGTGSLTSYEQYF
>TRBV7-9|-|TRBJ1-2|-
TGTGCCAGCAGCTTTTCAGGGCGAGACTATGGCTACACCTTC
CASSFSGRDYGYTF
>TRBV3-1/TRBV3-2|TRBD2|TRBJ2-3|-
TGTGCCAGCAGCCTCGACCCCAAGCTAGCGGGGGGGTGGACAGATACGCAGTATTTT
CASSLDPKLAGGWTDTQYF
>TRBV7-8|TRBD2|TRBJ2-3|-
TGTGCCAGCAGCTCATCTAGCGGGAGGGAGATGACAGATACGCAGTATTTT
CASSSSSGREMTDTQYF
>TRBV12-5|TRBD2|TRBJ2-1|few
TGTGCTAGTAGGGGACTAGAGATCGGTGAGCAGTTCTTC
CASRGLEIGEQFF
>TRBV29-1|-|TRBJ1-4|-
TGCAGCGCCGGCATACAGAGCCTGAATGAAAAACTGTTTTTT
CSAGIQSLNEKLFF
>TRBV19|-|TRBJ1-5|-
TGTGCCACCCCCTGGCCCATGACAAGGCGTCAGCCCCAGCATTTT
CATPWPMTRRQPQHF
>TRBV7-2|TRBD1|TRBJ1-5|-
TGTGCCAGCAGCTGGACAGGGAGGGACCAGCCCCAGCATTTT
CASSWTGRDQPQHF
>TRBV2|-|TRBJ2-4|once
TGTGCCAGCACCTCCCGAGGCAAAAACATTCAGTACTTC
CASTSRGKNIQYF
>TRBV5-1|TRBD2|TRBJ2-2|-
TGCGCCAGCAGCCCCGGGACTAGCGGGAGTATCAGGGCCGGGGAGCTGTTTTTT
CASSPGTSGSIRAGELFF
>TRBV29-1|-|TRBJ2-5|-
TGCAGCGTTGTATTTCCGGATCGAGGAGAAGAGACCCAGTACTTC
CSVVFPDRGEETQYF
>TRBV18|-|TRBJ1-4|-
TGTGCCAGCTCACCCAGCATCTGGCAGGGCCCCCCTAATGAAAAACTGTTTTTT
CASSPSIWQGPPNEKLFF
>TRBV19|-|TRBJ1-2|-
TGTGCCAGTAGTACTTATTTGACACCAGCTAACTATGGCTACACCTTC
CASSTYLTPANYGYTF
>TRBV2|TRBD1|TRBJ1-6|-
TGTGCCAGCAGCGGACAGGGAAGTTCACCCCTCCACTTT
CASSGQGSSPLHF
>TRBV29-1|TRBD1|TRBJ2-3|once
TGCAGCGTTGAATTGTGGGACAGGGGGACAGATACGCAGTATTTT
CSVELWDRGTDTQYF
>TRBV6-5|-|TRBJ1-2|-
TGTGCCAGCAGTATGCAGGGACTTCGTGGTGGCTACACCTTC
CASSMQGLRGGYTF
>TRBV11-2|-|TRBJ2-7|-
TGTGCCAGCAGCTCGCCCGCAGGGGGAGGCGAGCAGTACTTC
CASSSPAGGGEQYF
>TRBV19|TRBD1|TRBJ2-7|-
TGTGCCAGTAGCACGGACAGGGTGTCCGAGCAGTACTTC
CASSTDRVSEQYF
>TRBV18|-|TRBJ1-2|-
TGTGCCAGCTCACGATCAGGTTCCTATGGCTACACCTTC
CASSRSGSYGYTF
>TRBV4-3|TRBD2|TRBJ2-2|-
TGCGCCAGCAGCCAAGGACTAGCGGGGGGGCCGGGGACCGGGGAGCTGTTTTTT
CASSQGLAGGPGTGELFF
>TRBV10-3|TRBD1|TRBJ2-7|-
TGTGCCATCAGGGGAACAGGGGAGAACGAGCAGTACTTC
CAIRGTGENEQYF
>TRBV29-1|-|TRBJ1-1|-
TGCAGCGTTGAAGAAATACAGGGCACTGAAGCTTTCTTT
CSVEEIQGTEAFF
>TRBV24-1|TRBD1|TRBJ1-5|-
TGTGCCACCAGTGACGCTCAGACAGGGGGTATAGAGCCCCAGCATTTT
CATSDAQTGGIEPQHF
>TRBV12-5|TRBD2|TRBJ2-1|-
TGTGCTAGTGGTTTTTTCACCTTAGCGGGAGGGCCGTCTGAGCAGTTCTTC
CASGFFTLAGGPSEQFF
>TRBV7-2|-|TRBJ1-2|-
TGTGCCAGCAGCCAAAGAGGGGGTTCTAACTATGGCTACACCTTC
CASSQRGGSNYGYTF
>TRBV9|-|TRBJ1-2|-
TGTGCCAGCAGCGTTACGGGGGGCAGTCTTGGCTACACCTTC
CASSVTGGSLGYTF
>TRBV7-8|TRBD2|TRBJ2-2|-
TGTGCCAGCAGCCCATATTGGTCTACTAGCGGATCCACCGGGGAGCTGTTTTTT
CASSPYWSTSGSTGELFF
>TRBV4-3|TRBD2|TRBJ2-2|once
TGCGCCAGCAGCCAACTAGCGGGGGCAGCTTACACCGGGGAGCTGTTTTTT
CASSQLAGAAYTGELFF
>TRBV7-2|TRBD1|TRBJ1-1|-
TGTGCCAGCAGCTTATGGGGGACAGGGGCGACTGAAGCTTTCTTT
CASSLWGTGATEAFF
>TRBV7-2|TRBD2|TRBJ2-3|-
TGTGCCAGCAGCTTAGTTGGTAGCGGGGTAACAGATACGCAGTATTTT
CASSLVGSGVTDTQYF
>TRBV25-1|-|TRBJ2-7|-
TGTGCCAGCAGTGCGCAGGGATACGAGCAGTACTTC
CASSAQGYEQYF
>TRBV4-1|TRBD2|TRBJ2-1|-
TGCGCCAGCAGCCAAGACTGGCGGGAGGTAAATGAGCAGTTCTTC
CASSQDWREVNEQFF
>TRBV5-4|-|TRBJ2-4|-
TGTGCCAGCAGCTTGGCCACTCGCAAAAACATTCAGTACTTC
CASSLATRKNIQYF
>TRBV10-3|TRBD1|TRBJ2-1|-
TGTGCCATCAGCCAGGGACAGGGGTTCAATGAGCAGTTCTTC
CAISQGQGFNEQFF
>TRBV7-9|-|TRBJ2-1|-
TGTGCCAGCAGCTTTAAAGGAGGAAGGGTCGATGAGCAGTTCTTC
CASSFKGGRVDEQFF
>TRBV19|TRBD2|TRBJ2-2|-
TGTGCCAGTAGTATTCGACTAGCACCCACCGGGGAGCTGTTTTTT
CASSIRLAPTGELFF
>TRBV19|TRBD2|TRBJ2-1|-
TGTGCCAGTAGGCCGGGACTAGCTGGTAATGAGCAGTTCTTC
CASRPGLAGNEQFF
>TRBV11-3|-|TRBJ2-7|-
TGTGCCAGCAGCCCTGTAGGGAGGTCCTACGAGCAGTACTTC
CASSPVGRSYEQYF
>TRBV7-9|TRBD1|TRBJ1-1|-
TGTGCCAGCAGCCGTATCCGGGACAGGGTCACTGAAGCTTTCTTT
CASSRIRDRVTEAFF
>TRBV29-1|TRBD1|TRBJ2-1|-
TGCAGCGTTGAAAAGGGACAGGGGCAGGGTGAGCAGTTCTTC
CSVEKGQGQGEQFF
>TRBV3-1/TRBV3-2|TRBD1|TRBJ1-2|-
TGTGCCAGCAGCCAAGTAGGACAGGGGGCCGGCATAAGGGGCTACACCTTC
CASSQVGQGAGIRGYTF
>TRBV19|TRBD1|TRBJ2-2|-
TGTGCCAGTAGTACCCTGCGGACAGGGGGCGGCACCGGGGAGCTGTTTTTT
CASSTLRTGGGTGELFF
>TRBV15|-|TRBJ1-2|once
TGTGCCACCAGCCCCTCAGGCAGGGGAAACTATGGCTACACCTTC
CATSPSGRGNYGYTF
>TRBV4-3|-|TRBJ2-3|once
TGCGCCAGCAGCCAAGATCGGTCGGGGGGCTCAGATACGCAGTATTTT
CASSQDRSGGSDTQYF
>TRBV7-2|-|TRBJ2-7|-
TGTGCCAGCAGCTGGGGCAGGGACTCCTACGAGCAGTACTTC
CASSWGRDSYEQYF
>TRBV18|TRBD2|TRBJ2-7|-
TGTGCCAGCTCACCACCTCGGGGTAGCGGGGAGTCCTACGAGCAGTACTTC
CASSPPRGSGESYEQYF